The clone carrying this T cell receptor (beta chain) was counted a single time. The data were obtained in a study of blood T cell repertoires in COVID-19. At the level of the study: Spain, Italy and the United States supplied samples that represented acute and convalescent COVID-19. Nucleic acid was either cDNA or gDNA, and it came from T cells, B-cell-depleted T cells, or PBMCs.

Profiling relied on immunoSEQ multiplex PCR, and the TCRdb table lists in-frame clones only, not all of them. The sample has 150,000 to 200,000 clones, less than 85% seen once; the top ten hold approximately 12%. Symptom resolution, clearance, or two negative PCRs marked the recovered donors of Cohort 3. This CDR3 comprises 13 residues. Trimming left V 11 bases short and J 0 bases short, with 10 bases between. CDR1 and CDR2 from the germline V gene are MNHEY and SVGAGI. The chain links TRBV6-5 to TRBJ2-2; a weak D match, TRBD1 (5 bases). This TCR was sampled from a man aged 50 to 60 who had recovered from COVID-19. Input material: PBMCs or T cells enriched from blood (not recorded which). The CDR3 region has the DNA TGTGCCGCCAAGACAGCGAACACCGGGGAGCTGTTTTTT. It translates to CAAKTANTGELFF.